Listed here are 9 T cell receptor beta chains from one sample, sequenced in a study of blood T cell repertoires in COVID-19. Assay: immunoSEQ multiplex PCR; the TCRdb copy retains only in-frame clones and omits some. Of fewer than 250,000 clones in the sample, roughly 86% are singletons; the top ten hold 20% to 25%. The sequenced sample consisted of PBMCs or T cells enriched from blood (not recorded which). These receptors came from a woman aged 40-49 years in a cohort exposed to, infected with or recovered from COVID-19 (not recorded which).

There are a few counts of this clone. The chain carries TRBV6-1 and TRBJ1-2; 8 nucleotides line up with TRBD1. Germline CDR1 MNHNS, CDR2 SASEGT. V lost 2 bases to trimming and J lost 6 bases; unmatched junction nucleotides: 2. CDR3 length: 13 amino acids. CDR3 sequence reads: CASSELDRDGYTF. The CDR3 DNA reads TGTGCCAGCAGTGAATTGGACAGGGATGGCTACACCTTC.

V and J are TRBV29-1 and TRBJ2-1, with 8 bases matching TRBD1. The germline CDR1 and CDR2 sequences are SQVTM and ANQGSEA. This CDR3 spans 13 amino acids. V shed 7 bases, J shed 3 bases, and the junction held 5 bases outside the gene matches. The CDR3 region has the DNA TGCAGCGCCGCCGGGACAGGCTACAATGAGCAGTTCTTC. It codes for CSAAGTGYNEQFF.

The genes are TRBV5-8 and TRBJ2-5; D remains unclear. Germline V gene sequence: CDR1 SGHTS, CDR2 YDEGEE. The CDR3 loop spans 13 amino acids. The ends were cut back, 6 bases at V and 3 bases at J, with 12 bases in the middle. The CDR3 spells CASTPRQKETQYF. The CDR3 bases are TGTGCCAGCACCCCGAGACAAAAAGAGACCCAGTACTTC. Filled out from reference TRBV5-8 and TRBJ2-5, the complete variable domain reads EAGVTQSPTHLIKTRGQQATLRCSPISGHTSVYWYQQALGLGLQFLLWYDEGEERNRGNFPPRFSGRQFPNYSSELNVNALELEDSALYLCASTPRQKETQYFGPGTRLLVL.

V gene TRBV5-1 combines with J gene TRBJ2-5; 7 bases agree with TRBD1. CDR1 is SGHRS and CDR2 is YFSETQ in the germline V gene. V lost 0 bases and J lost 1; bases outside the gene matches: 3. The CDR3 consists of 15 residues. The CDR3 sequence: CASSLGGTAQETQYF. The CDR3, as DNA: TGCGCCAGCAGCTTGGGAGGGACAGCCCAAGAGACCCAGTACTTC.

The J gene is TRBJ2-7, the V gene TRBV7-8; D uncertain. V lost 1 base and J lost 0, with 7 bases in between. The germline gives CDR1 SGHVS, CDR2 FQNEAQ. The CDR3 is 14 residues long. CDR3 DNA: TGTGCCAGCAGCTTAGATCTAAACTCCTACGAGCAGTACTTC. It yields the protein CASSLDLNSYEQYF.

The J gene is TRBJ1-6, the V gene TRBV28; 8 positions match TRBD1. The germline V gene encodes CDR1 MDHEN and CDR2 SYDVKM. The V and J ends lost 1 base and 9 bases, in that order; junction bases with no gene match: 2. This CDR3 spans 14 amino acids. In DNA form, the CDR3 reads TGTGCCAGCAGTTTATCCAGGGGGCCTTCACCCCTCCACTTT. Its translation is CASSLSRGPSPLHF.

This chain links TRBV5-6 with TRBJ2-5; 8 bases fit TRBD2. Germline lookup yields CDR1 SGHDT and CDR2 YYEEEE. The CDR3 has 15 residues. Trimming at V came to 0 bases and at J to 4 bases, leaving 5 bases not matched to a gene. Written as DNA, the CDR3 is TGTGCCAGCAGCTTGGTAGAACTAGCGGCAGAGACCCAGTACTTC. It translates to CASSLVELAAETQYF.

This clone was seen a single time. The chain has TRBV19 and TRBJ1-5, with 7 positions matching TRBD1. The CDR3 loop spans 16 amino acids. Trimming cost V 4 bases and J 0 bases; bases outside gene matches: 6. Germline V gene sequence: CDR1 LNHDA, CDR2 SQIVND (reference sequence). Written as DNA, the CDR3 is TGTGCCAGTAGTAGACAGGGAGATCATAGCAATCAGCCCCAGCATTTT. Translation: CASSRQGDHSNQPQHF.

The chain employs TRBV5-1 and TRBJ1-1; D is unresolved. The CDR3 has 15 amino acids. Trimming pared 4 bases from V and 0 bases from J, leaving 13 bases between. Germline CDR1 is SGHRS and CDR2 is YFSETQ. The CDR3 DNA reads as TGCGCCAGCAGCCTGGGTGGAGGGTTGAACACTGAAGCTTTCTTT. Its translation: CASSLGGGLNTEAFF.